This record concerns one T cell receptor beta chain sequence. No antigen is known for it. These data originate in a study of cytotoxic CD8 clonotypes in ibrutinib-treated CLL. Study context: Overall, 24 responses were partial and 2 complete; following median roughly six years, approximately 15 patients stayed remitted and around twelve progressed. Once patients had received a median around 12 months of treatment, range 6 to 36, response samples were obtained. Study observations and caveats: With treatment, public clonotypes, which were uncommon, either contracted or remained stable.

Sequencing used immunoSEQ multiplex PCR; TCRdb keeps in-frame clones, though not all of them. The sample has roughly 250,000 clones; 70% are singletons. The V end lost 2 bases, the J end lost 8 bases, and 12 bases lay between the germline ends. Looked up from germline, CDR1 is MNHEY and CDR2 is SVGAGI. The CDR3 consists of 14 residues. The source material was PBMCs, sampled after 24 months of ibrutinib treatment. The rearrangement uses TRBV6-5 and TRBJ1-4, with D unresolved. The clonotype originates from a human donor with chronic lymphocytic leukemia. CDR3 nucleotides: TGTGCCAGCAGTTACGGGAGGTCAAGAGAAAAACTGTTTTTT. It codes for CASSYGRSREKLFF.